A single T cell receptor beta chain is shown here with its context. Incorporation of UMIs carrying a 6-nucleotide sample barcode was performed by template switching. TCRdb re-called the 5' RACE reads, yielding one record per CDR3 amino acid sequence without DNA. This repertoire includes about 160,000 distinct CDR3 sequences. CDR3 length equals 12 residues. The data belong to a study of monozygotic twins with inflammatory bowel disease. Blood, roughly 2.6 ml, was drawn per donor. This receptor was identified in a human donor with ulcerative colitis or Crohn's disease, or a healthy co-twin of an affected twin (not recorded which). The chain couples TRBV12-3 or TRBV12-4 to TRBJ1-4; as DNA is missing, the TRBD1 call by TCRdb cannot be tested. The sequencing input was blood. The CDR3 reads CATGQAREKLFF.